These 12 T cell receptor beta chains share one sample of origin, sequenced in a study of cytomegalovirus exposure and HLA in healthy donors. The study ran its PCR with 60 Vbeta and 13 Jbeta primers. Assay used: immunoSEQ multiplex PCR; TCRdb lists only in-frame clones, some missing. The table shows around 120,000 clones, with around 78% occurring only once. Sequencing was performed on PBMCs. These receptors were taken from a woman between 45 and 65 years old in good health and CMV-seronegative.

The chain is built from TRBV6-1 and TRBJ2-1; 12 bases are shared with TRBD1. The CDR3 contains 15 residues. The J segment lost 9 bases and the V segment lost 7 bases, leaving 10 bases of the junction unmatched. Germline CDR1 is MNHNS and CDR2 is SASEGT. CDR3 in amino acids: CASTISGTGGSEQFF. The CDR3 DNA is TGTGCCAGCACCATAAGTGGGACAGGGGGCAGTGAGCAGTTCTTC.

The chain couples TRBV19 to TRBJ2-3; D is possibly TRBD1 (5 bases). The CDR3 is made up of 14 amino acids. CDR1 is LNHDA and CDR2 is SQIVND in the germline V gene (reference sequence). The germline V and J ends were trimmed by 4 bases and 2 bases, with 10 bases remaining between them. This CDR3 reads CASSTAGNTDTQYF. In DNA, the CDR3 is TGTGCCAGTAGTACGGCAGGGAACACAGATACGCAGTATTTT.

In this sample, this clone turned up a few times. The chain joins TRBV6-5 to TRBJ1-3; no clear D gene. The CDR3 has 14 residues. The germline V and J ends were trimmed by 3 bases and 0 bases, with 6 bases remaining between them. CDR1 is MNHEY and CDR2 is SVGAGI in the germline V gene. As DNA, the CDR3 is TGTGCCAGCAGTTATTCGTTCTCTGGAAACACCATATATTTT. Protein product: CASSYSFSGNTIYF.

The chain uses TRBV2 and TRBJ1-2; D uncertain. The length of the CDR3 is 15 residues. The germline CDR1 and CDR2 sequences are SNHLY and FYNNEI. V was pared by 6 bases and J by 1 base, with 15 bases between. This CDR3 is CASRNPGSFNYGYTF. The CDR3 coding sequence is TGTGCCAGCAGAAACCCGGGAAGCTTTAACTATGGCTACACCTTC. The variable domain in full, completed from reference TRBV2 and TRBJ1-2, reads EPEVTQTPSHQVTQMGQEVILRCVPISNHLYFYWYRQILGQKVEFLVSFYNNEISEKSEIFDDQFSVERPDGSNFTLKIRSTKLEDSAMYFCASRNPGSFNYGYTFGSGTRLTVV.

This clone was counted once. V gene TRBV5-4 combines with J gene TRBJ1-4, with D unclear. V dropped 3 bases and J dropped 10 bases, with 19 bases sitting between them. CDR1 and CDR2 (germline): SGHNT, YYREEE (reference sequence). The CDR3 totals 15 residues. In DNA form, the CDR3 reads TGTGCCAGCAGCTCAATTGGTCCGGCGGAAGCAAAACTGTTTTTT. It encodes CASSSIGPAEAKLFF.

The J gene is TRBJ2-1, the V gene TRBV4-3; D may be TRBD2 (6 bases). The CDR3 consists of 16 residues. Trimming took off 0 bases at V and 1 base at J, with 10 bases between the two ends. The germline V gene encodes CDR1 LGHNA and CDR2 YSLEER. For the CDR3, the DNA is TGCGCCAGCAGCCAAGATAGCCGGGAGTCCTACAATGAGCAGTTCTTC. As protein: CASSQDSRESYNEQFF.

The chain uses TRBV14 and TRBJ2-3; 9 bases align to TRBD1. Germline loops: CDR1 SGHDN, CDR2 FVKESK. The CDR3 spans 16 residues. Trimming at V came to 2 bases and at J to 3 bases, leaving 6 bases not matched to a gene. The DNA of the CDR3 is TGTGCCAGCAGCCAATTCCGGGACAGGGATACAGATACGCAGTATTTT. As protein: CASSQFRDRDTDTQYF.

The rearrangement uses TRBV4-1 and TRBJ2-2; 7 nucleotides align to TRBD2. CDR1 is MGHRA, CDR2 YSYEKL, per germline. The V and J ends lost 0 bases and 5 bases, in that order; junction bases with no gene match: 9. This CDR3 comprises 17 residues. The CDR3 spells CASSQDNSAGVTGELFF. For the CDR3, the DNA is TGCGCCAGCAGCCAAGATAACTCGGCGGGAGTTACCGGGGAGCTGTTTTTT.

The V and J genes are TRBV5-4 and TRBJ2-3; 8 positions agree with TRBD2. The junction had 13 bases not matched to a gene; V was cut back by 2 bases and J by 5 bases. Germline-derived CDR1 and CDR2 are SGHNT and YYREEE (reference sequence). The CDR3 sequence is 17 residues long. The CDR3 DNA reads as TGTGCCAGCAGCTTCCCCCGTTACGGGAGGGAGAAAGATACGCAGTATTTT. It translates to CASSFPRYGREKDTQYF.

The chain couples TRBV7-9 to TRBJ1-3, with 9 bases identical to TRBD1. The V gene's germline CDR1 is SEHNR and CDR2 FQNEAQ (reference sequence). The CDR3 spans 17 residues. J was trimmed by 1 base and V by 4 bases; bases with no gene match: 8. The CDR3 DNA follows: TGTGCCAGCAGCTCGAGCCCCGGGACAGGGTCTGGAAACACCATATATTTT. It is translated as CASSSSPGTGSGNTIYF.

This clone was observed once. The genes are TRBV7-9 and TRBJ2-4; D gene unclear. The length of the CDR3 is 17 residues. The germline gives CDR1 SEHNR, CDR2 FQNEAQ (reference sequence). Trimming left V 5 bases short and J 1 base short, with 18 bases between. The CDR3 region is CASSPVIRSLAKNIQYF. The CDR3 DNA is TGTGCCAGCAGCCCCGTCATCAGGTCGTTGGCCAAAAACATTCAGTACTTC.

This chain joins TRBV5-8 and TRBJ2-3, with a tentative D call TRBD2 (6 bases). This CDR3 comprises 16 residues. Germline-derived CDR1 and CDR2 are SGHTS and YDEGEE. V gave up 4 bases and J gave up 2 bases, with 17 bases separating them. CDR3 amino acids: CASSPASAGYTDTQYF. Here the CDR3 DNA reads TGTGCCAGCAGCCCCGCTAGCGCGGGGTACACAGATACGCAGTATTTT.